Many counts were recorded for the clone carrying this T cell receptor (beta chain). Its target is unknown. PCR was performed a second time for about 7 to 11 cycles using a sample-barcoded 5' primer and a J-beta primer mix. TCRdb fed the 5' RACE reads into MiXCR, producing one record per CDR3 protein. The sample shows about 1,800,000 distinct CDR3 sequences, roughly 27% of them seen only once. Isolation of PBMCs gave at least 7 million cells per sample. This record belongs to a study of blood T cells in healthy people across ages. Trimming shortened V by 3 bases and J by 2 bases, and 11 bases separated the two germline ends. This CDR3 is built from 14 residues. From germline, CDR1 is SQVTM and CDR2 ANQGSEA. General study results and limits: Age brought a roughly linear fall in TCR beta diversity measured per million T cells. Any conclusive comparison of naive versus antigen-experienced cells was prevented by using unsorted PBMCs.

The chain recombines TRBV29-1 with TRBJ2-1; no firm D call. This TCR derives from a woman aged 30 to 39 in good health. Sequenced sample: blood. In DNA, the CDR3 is TGCAGCGTTGAGAGAGATGCCCCCTACAATGAGCAGTTCTTC. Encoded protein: CSVERDAPYNEQFF.